This TCR beta chain comes out of a study of beta chain features in type 1 diabetes. Per the germline V gene, CDR1 is SQVTM and CDR2 is ANQGSEA. The CDR3 is 14 residues long. Unmatched junction bases numbered 14, after V lost 7 bases and J lost 8 bases. Findings and limits, study-wide: Patients with Type 1 diabetes showed moderately but significantly shorter TCRB CDR3s in all four CD4+ subsets. cDNA-based sequencing might over-represent cells highly expressing TCR.

About this clone itself: Its antigen is not known.

The whole isolated RNA underwent reverse transcription, so sequencing captured expressed TCRB transcripts. The method was immunoSEQ multiplex PCR; TCRdb's version includes in-frame clones alone and lacks a portion of them. The table records around 56,000 clones, roughly 50% of them present only once. CD4+ cells of the naive, central memory, regulatory and stem cell-like memory types were sorted via CD45RO/CCR7/CD25/CD127/CD95/CD27. The sample was Tregs from blood. The TCR sequence derives from a woman aged 40 to 50 with type 1 diabetes. The chain uses TRBV29-1 and TRBJ1-3; TRBD1 aligns across 7 bases. The CDR3 loop is CSARNRGGGDTIYF. The CDR3 DNA sequence: TGCAGCGCCCGGAACAGGGGTGGAGGAGACACCATATATTTT.